The entry below describes one T cell receptor (beta chain). TCRdb reprocessed the 5' RACE reads, keeping one entry per CDR3 protein, no DNA. This sample's clone table lists about 160,000 distinct CDR3 sequences. The data were obtained in a study of monozygotic twins with inflammatory bowel disease. The clonotype was recovered from a human donor with ulcerative colitis or Crohn's disease, or a healthy co-twin of an affected twin (not recorded which). Sample: blood.

The CDR3 protein is CASSDSGTDEAHFTDTQYF. The rearrangement joins TRBV25-1 to TRBJ2-3; TCRdb indicates TRBD2, and absent DNA this call remains unverified. This CDR3 region has 19 residues. Germline V gives CDR1 MGHDK, CDR2 SYGVNS.